This T cell receptor (beta chain) was identified during a study of OX40 agonist ivuxolimab in advanced cancers. Broadly, across the study: Ivuxolimab was an agonistic, fully human IgG2 monoclonal antibody directed against OX40 (CD134), a costimulatory receptor. Intravenous ivuxolimab was administered to patients every 2 weeks at six dose levels: 0.01, 0.1, 0.3, 1.5, 3 and 10 mg/kg. Of the approximately 50 dose-escalation patients, hepatocellular carcinoma was present in about 20, melanoma in around 15, renal cell carcinoma in 9 and head and neck cancer in 9. In the dose-escalation cohort, 70% to 85% of patients were male, and the mean age was around 65 years with a range of roughly 23 to 79. Prior anti-PD-1, anti-PD-L1 or anti-CTLA-4 therapy was permitted, and approximately 40% of dose-escalation patients had received checkpoint inhibitors. Partial responses were achieved by three dose-escalation patients, of whom one had hepatocellular carcinoma and two had cutaneous melanoma. The purpose of peripheral TCRbeta sequencing was to test whether ivuxolimab changed TCR sequence diversity and led to clonal T-cell expansion. The paper describes the monotherapy dose-escalation part (N = 52 patients) of the phase I trial of ivuxolimab. Paper-wide results and their limitations: Partial responders in the 0.1-3.0 mg/kg groups had among the lowest normalized peripheral clonal expansion, especially among CD8+ T cells. At doses of 0.1 to 3.0 mg/kg, clonal expansion of both CD4+ and CD8+ blood T cells was observed from baseline to week 6. Low levels of normalized T-cell clonal expansion were also seen in some patients who did not respond. The antigen specificity of the clonally expanded peripheral T cells was not determined. After ivuxolimab, more expanded clones were found on average in CD8+ T cells than in CD4+ T cells.

Regarding this clone: The specificity of this receptor is unknown. Base qualities are not provided; no much larger clone lies one nucleotide away. Other DNA sequences from this sample encode an identical CDR3 as well.

Patients with a history of autoimmune disease or receiving systemic immunosuppression were excluded from the trial. Peripheral blood for TCR sequencing was drawn from every dose cohort at baseline, at cycle 4 day 1 and at cycle 7 day 1. Samples came from an open-label, multicenter, first-in-human phase I dose-escalation trial of ivuxolimab. Adults with locally advanced or metastatic head and neck squamous cell, hepatocellular, melanoma or renal cell carcinoma were enrolled in the trial. CD4+ and CD8+ T cells were sorted separately from peripheral blood before TCR sequencing. V loses 3 bases of germline sequence and J loses 0 bases, and the interval between the two ends is 5 bases. CDR1 and CDR2 (LNHDA, SQIVND) derive from the germline V gene (reference sequence). The cysteine opens and the phenylalanine closes a CDR3 of 13 amino acids. Solely the CDR3 DNA is kept, with 39 bases framed from the first base.

Genomic DNA was isolated from the sorted cells so that the TCRbeta CDR3 region could be sequenced. TCRbeta CDR3 regions were sequenced using the immunoSEQ Assay. Sourced from immuneACCESS, this table was stored by TCRdb with only in-frame sequences that have V and J called. A share of the clones is absent; for the studies checked, an unresolved V gene accounts for under half, and the remainder has no known explanation. In this sample the table shows around 26,000 clones, around 81% of which occur a single time. About a quarter of the sample comes from the top ten. Here the sequenced sample was CD4+ or CD8+ T cells sorted from blood, taken in a trial of the OX40 agonist ivuxolimab. This clonotype was sampled from an adult with an advanced solid tumor such as melanoma, head and neck, liver or kidney cancer. The V gene is TRBV19 and the J gene is TRBJ1-1; there is no confident call for the D gene. The nucleotide sequence is TGTGCCAGTAGTATGGCTCTGAACACTGAAGCTTTCTTT. It specifies CASSMALNTEAFF. Extended through the reference TRBV19 and TRBJ1-1 proteins, this CDR3 yields the full variable domain: DGGITQSPKYLFRKEGQNVTLSCEQNLNHDAMYWYRQDPGQGLRLIYYSQIVNDFQKGDIAEGYSVSREKKESFPLTVTSAQKNPTAFYLCASSMALNTEAFFGQGTRLTVV.